This passage covers 25 T cell receptor beta chains from one sample sequenced in a study of shared clonotypes between healthy human individuals (dated by TCRdb to 2018 to 2020). CD8 naive samples were obtained by positive selection for CCR7 among CD45RO-negative cells, yielding a CD45RA+CCR7+ population from which TemRA cells were excluded. Library creation used the immunoSEQ multiplex PCR assay. Entries here come from immuneACCESS through TCRdb and include only in-frame sequences with V and J called. Some clones fail to appear in such tables; in the studies checked, an unresolved V gene covers under half of the shortfall, and the cause of the remainder is unknown. A total of about 2.1 million clones appear in this sample, about 94% of them only once. The ten largest account for about 1.7% of the sample. Source material: naive CD8+ T cells from PBMCs. The sample's cell subset or site label is to be understood as: CD45RA+CCR7+. The receptors here all came from a man in his late teens or twenties in good health. Some clones in this sample may be carry-over from other donors' samples.

The chain is built from TRBV7-8 and TRBJ2-1, with TRBD2 identical over 7 bases. V shed 5 bases and J 3 bases; nucleotides not matched to a gene: 7. Per the germline V gene, CDR1 is SGHVS and CDR2 is FQNEAQ. The CDR3 consists of 15 residues. The CDR3 loop is CASSLSAGYYNEQFF. The DNA of the CDR3 is TGTGCCAGCAGCCTCTCAGCGGGATACTACAATGAGCAGTTCTTC. The entire variable domain, with the rest obtained from reference TRBV7-8 and TRBJ2-1, is as follows: GAGVSQSPRYKVAKRGQDVALRCDPISGHVSLFWYQQALGQGPEFLTYFQNEAQLDKSGLPSDRFFAERPEGSVSTLKIQRTQQEDSAVYLCASSLSAGYYNEQFFGPGTRLTVL.

The V call is TRBV7-9, the J call TRBJ1-2; possible D gene TRBD1, 6 bases. The ends were cut back, 5 bases at V and 6 bases at J, with 16 bases in the middle. The CDR3 runs to 14 residues. Germline V lookup: CDR1 SEHNR, CDR2 FQNEAQ (reference sequence). CDR3 sequence reads: CASSPPGGQNGYTF. CDR3 coding DNA: TGTGCCAGCAGCCCCCCGGGGGGACAAAATGGCTACACCTTC. The variable domain in full, with the rest retrieved from reference TRBV7-9 and TRBJ1-2, is DTGVSQNPRHKITKRGQNVTFRCDPISEHNRLYWYRQTLGQGPEFLTYFQNEAQLEKSRLLSDRFSAERPKGSFSTLEIQRTEQGDSAMYLCASSPPGGQNGYTFGSGTRLTVV.

This clone appeared a single time. The chain is built from TRBV6-5 and TRBJ1-1; 7 bases fit TRBD1. This CDR3 region has 14 residues. J was trimmed by 1 base and V by 7 bases; bases with no gene match: 6. The V gene's germline CDR1 is MNHEY and CDR2 SVGAGI. CDR3: CASTLGQANTEAFF. Written as DNA, the CDR3 is TGTGCCAGCACCCTAGGACAGGCGAACACTGAAGCTTTCTTT.

This clone has only one observation. V and J are TRBV7-9 and TRBJ2-1; a weak D match, TRBD2 (5 bases). Trimming stripped 3 bases from V and 8 bases from J, with 14 bases between. CDR1 is SEHNR and CDR2 is FQNEAQ in the germline V gene (reference sequence). The CDR3 loop spans 14 amino acids. DNA for the CDR3: TGTGCCAGCAGCTTCCGGGATTACGTCGATGAGCAGTTCTTC. As protein: CASSFRDYVDEQFF.

As regards this clone: A much larger clone is a single base away; this may be a read error. The chain joins TRBV28 to TRBJ2-7; D remains unclear. The germline CDR1 and CDR2 sequences are MDHEN and SYDVKM. V shed 3 bases and J shed 2 bases, with 8 bases lying between them. The CDR3 totals 13 residues. This CDR3 reads CASSFGRTYEQYF. In DNA, the CDR3 is TGTGCCAGCAGTTTTGGCAGGACCTACGAGCAGTACTTC.

V is TRBV10-2 and J is TRBJ1-5, with 9 bases aligning to TRBD1. Germline V gene sequence: CDR1 WSHSY, CDR2 SAAADI. This CDR3 has 18 amino acids. V shed 3 bases and J 1 base; nucleotides not matched to a gene: 10. CDR3: CASSDPTGDRGSNQPQHF. DNA of the CDR3: TGCGCCAGCAGTGACCCTACCGGAGACAGGGGGAGCAATCAGCCCCAGCATTTT.

V and J are TRBV7-3 and TRBJ2-5; D ambiguous. CDR3 length equals 13 residues. V was clipped by 4 bases and J by 5 bases, with 11 bases between them. Germline assignment: CDR1 SGHTA and CDR2 FQGTGA. As DNA, the CDR3 is TGTGCCAGCAGCTCCTCTCATGGGGAGACCCAGTACTTC. Translated: CASSSSHGETQYF.

Comments on this clone: Other nucleotide sequences from this sample produce the same CDR3. CDR3 sequence (DNA): TGTGCCAGCAGTTTACCTAACACTGAAGCTTTCTTT. This sequence encodes CASSLPNTEAFF. V gene TRBV28 combines with J gene TRBJ1-1; no definite D call. Trimming shortened V by 2 bases and J by 2 bases, and 3 bases separated the two germline ends. The CDR3 is made up of 12 amino acids. Germline values: CDR1 MDHEN, CDR2 SYDVKM.

This clone appeared a few times. The chain has TRBV29-1 and TRBJ1-1; tentative D call: TRBD1 (6 bases). V was clipped by 6 bases and J by 0 bases, with 14 bases between them. Per the germline V gene, CDR1 is SQVTM and CDR2 is ANQGSEA. The CDR3 runs to 14 residues. The CDR3, as DNA: TGCAGCGTGGAAACAGGGAGGATGAACACTGAAGCTTTCTTT. Translation gives CSVETGRMNTEAFF.

The rearrangement links TRBV13 to TRBJ2-7, with TRBD1 identical over 10 bases. V was clipped by 3 bases and J by 4 bases; unmatched bases: 3. Germline assignment: CDR1 PRHDT and CDR2 FYEKMQ (reference sequence). There are 14 residues in the CDR3. The CDR3 is CASSFSGQGYEQYF. The CDR3 nucleotides are TGTGCCAGCAGCTTTTCGGGACAGGGGTACGAGCAGTACTTC.

The gene calls are TRBV5-8 and TRBJ1-5; D remains ambiguous. The CDR3 has 15 amino acids. Trimming cost V 0 bases and J 4 bases, with 11 bases left between them. Germline CDR1 reads SGHTS; CDR2 reads YDEGEE. Here the CDR3 reads CASSLVVSRNQPQHF. Here the CDR3 DNA reads TGTGCCAGCAGCTTGGTGGTCAGTCGAAATCAGCCCCAGCATTTT.

The V and J genes are TRBV7-9 and TRBJ2-2; D remains unclear. V was clipped by 0 bases and J by 1 base, with 9 bases between them. This CDR3 contains 16 residues. Germline loops: CDR1 SEHNR, CDR2 FQNEAQ (reference sequence). The CDR3 bases are TGTGCCAGCAGCTTAGCGAGGAAGGAGAACACCGGGGAGCTGTTTTTT. Amino acid sequence: CASSLARKENTGELFF. The full variable domain, with the rest looked up from reference TRBV7-9 and TRBJ2-2, is DTGVSQNPRHKITKRGQNVTFRCDPISEHNRLYWYRQTLGQGPEFLTYFQNEAQLEKSRLLSDRFSAERPKGSFSTLEIQRTEQGDSAMYLCASSLARKENTGELFFGEGSRLTVL.

This chain joins TRBV11-2 and TRBJ2-5, with a weak D call TRBD1 (5 bases). The V end was cut by 4 bases, the J end by 3 bases, with 18 bases between. The CDR3 is 16 residues long. Germline V gene data show CDR1 as SGHAT and CDR2 as FQNNGV. CDR3 DNA sequence: TGTGCCAGCAGCTATGCGTTGGGGCGGACAAAAGAGACCCAGTACTTC. It codes for CASSYALGRTKETQYF.

In DNA, the CDR3 is TGTGCCAGCAGTCCCCTATTGACCTCATCCTACAATGAGCAGTTCTTC. This encodes CASSPLLTSSYNEQFF. V usage is TRBV27 and J usage is TRBJ2-1; no clear D. The CDR3 loop spans 16 amino acids. Trimming shortened V by 5 bases and J by 1 base, and 15 bases separated the two germline ends. CDR1 MNHEY and CDR2 SMNVEV come from the germline V gene (reference sequence).

The rearrangement joins TRBV7-9 to TRBJ1-4; D is undetermined. The CDR3 runs to 16 residues. With 5 bases removed from V and 4 bases from J, the gap between germline ends came to 17 bases. The germline CDR1 and CDR2 sequences are SEHNR and FQNEAQ (reference sequence). The CDR3 here is CASSPPLPGDNEKLFF. The CDR3 coding sequence is TGTGCCAGCAGCCCCCCCCTCCCAGGAGATAATGAAAAACTGTTTTTT.

The chain carries TRBV9 and TRBJ2-7, with 9 bases lining up with TRBD2. The CDR3 is made up of 15 amino acids. J gave up 4 bases and V 3 bases, and 8 bases lay outside the gene matches. Germline V gives CDR1 SGDLS, CDR2 YYNGEE. In nucleotides, the CDR3 is TGTGCCAGCAGCGCCGGGGCGGGAGGGATGTACGAGCAGTACTTC. It codes for CASSAGAGGMYEQYF.

The rearrangement joins TRBV19 to TRBJ2-1, with D perhaps matching TRBD2 (6 bases). The CDR3 loop spans 13 amino acids. Trimming stripped 7 bases from V and 4 bases from J, with 11 bases between. From germline, CDR1 is LNHDA and CDR2 SQIVND (reference sequence). CDR3 in amino acids: CASNIGGYNEQFF. Written as DNA, the CDR3 is TGTGCCAGTAACATAGGAGGGTACAATGAGCAGTTCTTC.

The V and J genes are TRBV9 and TRBJ1-5; 7 nucleotides line up with TRBD1. The CDR3 has 16 residues. Germline CDR1 SGDLS, CDR2 YYNGEE. With 3 bases clipped from V and 5 bases from J, the junction kept 11 bases outside the gene matches. CDR3 bases: TGTGCCAGCAGCGGCCGGAACAGGGGTCCTGATCAGCCCCAGCATTTT. Translating it yields CASSGRNRGPDQPQHF.

Concerning this clone: This sample also contains other DNA sequences that code for the same CDR3. The J gene is TRBJ2-7, the V gene TRBV7-9; D ambiguous. Between the trimmed V and J ends, which lost 6 bases and 2 bases, there was a span of 8 bases. Germline CDR1 is SEHNR and CDR2 is FQNEAQ (reference sequence). The CDR3 consists of 12 residues. CDR3 sequence reads: CASSTGPYEQYF. The CDR3 bases are TGTGCCAGCAGTACCGGCCCCTACGAGCAGTACTTC.

The rearrangement uses TRBV28 and TRBJ2-4; maybe TRBD1 (5 bases). V was cut by 4 bases and J by 2 bases, with 9 bases left in between. The CDR3 runs 14 residues. Germline V lookup: CDR1 MDHEN, CDR2 SYDVKM. CDR3 DNA sequence: TGTGCCAGCAGTTCTGGGGCGACCAAAAACATTCAGTACTTC. Its protein is CASSSGATKNIQYF.

CDR3 sequence: CASRSGYGYTF. DNA of the CDR3: TGTGCCAGCAGATCAGGTTATGGCTACACCTTC. The V and J genes are TRBV25-1 and TRBJ1-2, with no clear D. Trimming pared 6 bases from V and 5 bases from J, leaving 7 bases between. CDR3 length: 11 amino acids. Per germline, CDR1 MGHDK and CDR2 SYGVNS.

The CDR3 loop reads CASGGWVKAPEAFF. The CDR3 bases are TGTGCCAGCGGGGGGTGGGTCAAAGCACCTGAAGCTTTCTTT. The chain links TRBV2 to TRBJ1-1, with D maybe TRBD1 (5 bases). CDR1 and CDR2 (germline): SNHLY, FYNNEI. V was clipped by 8 bases and J by 6 bases, with 19 bases between them. The CDR3 consists of 14 residues.

This chain links TRBV2 with TRBJ2-5; D is perhaps TRBD1 (5 bases). The germline V and J ends were trimmed by 2 bases and 5 bases, with 9 bases remaining between them. Germline CDR1 reads SNHLY; CDR2 reads FYNNEI. CDR3 length: 13 residues. The CDR3 bases are TGTGCCAGCAGTGAAAGGGGCAGGGAGACCCAGTACTTC. Encoded protein: CASSERGRETQYF.

V and J are TRBV27 and TRBJ2-7; the D gene is possibly TRBD2 (6 bases). This CDR3 has 15 residues. Trimming pared 4 bases from V and 3 bases from J, leaving 16 bases between. Looked up from germline, CDR1 is MNHEY and CDR2 is SMNVEV (reference sequence). The CDR3 reads CASSSPRAGVYEQYF. The CDR3 DNA reads as TGTGCCAGCAGTTCCCCGAGAGCGGGCGTCTACGAGCAGTACTTC.

This clone was counted once. The chain recombines TRBV27 with TRBJ2-3, with D possibly TRBD2 on 5 matching bases. This CDR3 spans 13 amino acids. Germline CDR1 MNHEY, CDR2 SMNVEV (reference sequence). Trimming left V 3 bases short and J 5 bases short, with 9 bases between. The DNA of the CDR3 is TGTGCCAGCAGTTTTATCGGGGAAGATACGCAGTATTTT. Translation gives CASSFIGEDTQYF.